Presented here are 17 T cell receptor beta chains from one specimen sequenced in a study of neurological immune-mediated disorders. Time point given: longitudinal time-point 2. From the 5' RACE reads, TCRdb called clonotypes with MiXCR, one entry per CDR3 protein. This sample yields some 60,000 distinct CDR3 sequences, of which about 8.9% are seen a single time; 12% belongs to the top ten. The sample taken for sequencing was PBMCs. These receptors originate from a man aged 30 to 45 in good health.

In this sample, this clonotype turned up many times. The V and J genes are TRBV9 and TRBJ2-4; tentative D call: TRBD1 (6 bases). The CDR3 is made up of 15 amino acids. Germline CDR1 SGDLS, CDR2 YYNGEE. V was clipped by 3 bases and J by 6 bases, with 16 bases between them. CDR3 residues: CASSGQAASGNIQYF. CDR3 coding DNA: TGTGCCAGCAGCGGACAGGCAGCCTCGGGAAACATTCAGTACTTC.

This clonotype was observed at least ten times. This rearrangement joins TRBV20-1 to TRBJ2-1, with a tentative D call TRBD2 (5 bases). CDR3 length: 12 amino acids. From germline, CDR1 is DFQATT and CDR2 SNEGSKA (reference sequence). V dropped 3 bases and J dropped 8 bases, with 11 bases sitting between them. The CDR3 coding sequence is TGCAGTGCTAGTCACCGGCGGGATGAGCAGTTCTTC. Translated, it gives CSASHRRDEQFF.

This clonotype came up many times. The CDR3 reads CASSHPDSNQPQHF. The CDR3 DNA reads TGCGCCAGCAGCCACCCCGACAGCAATCAGCCCCAGCATTTT. The chain has TRBV4-1 and TRBJ1-5; D is uncertain. Germline lookup yields CDR1 MGHRA and CDR2 YSYEKL. The CDR3 is 14 residues long. V was shortened by 3 bases and J by 1 base, with 7 bases between the two germline ends.

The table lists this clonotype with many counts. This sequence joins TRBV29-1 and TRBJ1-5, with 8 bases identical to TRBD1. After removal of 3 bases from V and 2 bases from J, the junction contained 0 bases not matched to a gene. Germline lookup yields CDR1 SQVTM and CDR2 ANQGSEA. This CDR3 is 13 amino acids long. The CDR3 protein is CSVETGGNQPQHF. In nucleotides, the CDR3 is TGCAGCGTTGAGACAGGGGGCAATCAGCCCCAGCATTTT.

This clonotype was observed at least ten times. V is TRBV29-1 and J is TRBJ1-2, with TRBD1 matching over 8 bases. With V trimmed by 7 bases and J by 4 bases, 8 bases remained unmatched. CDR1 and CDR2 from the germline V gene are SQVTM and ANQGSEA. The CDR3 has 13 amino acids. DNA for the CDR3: TGCAGCGCCGCCACGGGACAGGCCTATGGCTACACCTTC. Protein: CSAATGQAYGYTF.

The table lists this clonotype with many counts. CDR3 DNA: TGTGCCAGCAGTTTTCGGGGACCGACCACGGGAGAGCAGTTCTTC. Protein sequence: CASSFRGPTTGEQFF. The chain carries TRBV27 and TRBJ2-1; the D gene could be TRBD1 or TRBD2 (5 bases each). The CDR3 covers 15 residues. Trimming removed 3 bases from V and 10 bases from J, with 19 bases in between. The germline V gene has CDR1 MNHEY and CDR2 SMNVEV (reference sequence).

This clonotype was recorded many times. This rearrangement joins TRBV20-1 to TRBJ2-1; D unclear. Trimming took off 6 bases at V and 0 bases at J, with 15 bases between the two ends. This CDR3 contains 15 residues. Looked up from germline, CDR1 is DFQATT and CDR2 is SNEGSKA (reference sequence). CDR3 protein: CSARPAASSYNEQFF. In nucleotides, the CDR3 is TGCAGTGCCCGCCCCGCGGCCAGCTCCTACAATGAGCAGTTCTTC.

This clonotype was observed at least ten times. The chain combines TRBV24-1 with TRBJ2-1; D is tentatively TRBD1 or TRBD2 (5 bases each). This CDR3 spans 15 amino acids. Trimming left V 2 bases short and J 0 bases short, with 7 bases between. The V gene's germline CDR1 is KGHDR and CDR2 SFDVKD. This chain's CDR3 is CATSDSGGSYNEQFF. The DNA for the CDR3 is TGTGCCACCAGTGATTCTGGGGGCTCCTACAATGAGCAGTTCTTC.

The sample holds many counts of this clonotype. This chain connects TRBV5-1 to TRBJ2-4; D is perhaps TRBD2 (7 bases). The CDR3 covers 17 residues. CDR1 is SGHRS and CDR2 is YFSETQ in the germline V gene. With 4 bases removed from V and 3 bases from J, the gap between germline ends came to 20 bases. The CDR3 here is CASSLDPGGEVKNIQYF. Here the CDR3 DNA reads TGCGCCAGCAGCCTTGACCCGGGGGGCGAGGTCAAAAACATTCAGTACTTC.

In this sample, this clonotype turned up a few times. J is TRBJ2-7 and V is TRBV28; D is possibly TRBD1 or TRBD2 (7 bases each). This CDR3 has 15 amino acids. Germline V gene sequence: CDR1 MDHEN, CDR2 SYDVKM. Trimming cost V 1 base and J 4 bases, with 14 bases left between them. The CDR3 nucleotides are TGTGCCAGCAGTTTATTGCCAGGGGGGGGATACGAGCAGTACTTC. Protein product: CASSLLPGGGYEQYF.

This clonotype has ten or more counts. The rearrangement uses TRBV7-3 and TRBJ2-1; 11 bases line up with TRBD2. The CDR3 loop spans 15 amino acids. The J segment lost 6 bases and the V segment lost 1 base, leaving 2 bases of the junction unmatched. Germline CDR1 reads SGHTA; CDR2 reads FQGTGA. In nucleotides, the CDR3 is TGTGCCAGCAGCTTAATAGCGGGAGGGGGCAATGAGCAGTTCTTC. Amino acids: CASSLIAGGGNEQFF.

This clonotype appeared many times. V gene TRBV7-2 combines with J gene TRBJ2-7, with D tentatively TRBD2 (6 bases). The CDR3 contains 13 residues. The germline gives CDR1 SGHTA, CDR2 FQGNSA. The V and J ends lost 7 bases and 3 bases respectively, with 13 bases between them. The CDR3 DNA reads TGTGCCAGCAACCTATCGGGAGACTACGAGCAGTACTTC. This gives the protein CASNLSGDYEQYF.

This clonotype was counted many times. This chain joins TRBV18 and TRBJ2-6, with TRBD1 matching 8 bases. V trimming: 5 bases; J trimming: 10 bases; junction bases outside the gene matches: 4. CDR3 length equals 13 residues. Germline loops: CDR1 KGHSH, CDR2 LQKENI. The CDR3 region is CASSTDRENVLTF. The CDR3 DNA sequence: TGTGCCAGCTCAACGGACAGGGAAAACGTCCTGACTTTC.

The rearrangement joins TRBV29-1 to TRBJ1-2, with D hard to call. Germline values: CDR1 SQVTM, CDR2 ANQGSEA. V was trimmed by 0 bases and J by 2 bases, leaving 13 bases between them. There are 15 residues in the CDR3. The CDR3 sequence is CSVEDQLSGNYGYTF. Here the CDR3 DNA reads TGCAGCGTTGAAGATCAATTGAGCGGGAACTATGGCTACACCTTC.

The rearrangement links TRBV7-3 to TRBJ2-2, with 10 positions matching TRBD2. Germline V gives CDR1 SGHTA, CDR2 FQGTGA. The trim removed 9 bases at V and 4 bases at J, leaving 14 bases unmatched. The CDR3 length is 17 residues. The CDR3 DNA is TGTGCCAGAAACTTAACCCCTAGCGGGAGAGGCACCGGGGAGCTGTTTTTT. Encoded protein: CARNLTPSGRGTGELFF.

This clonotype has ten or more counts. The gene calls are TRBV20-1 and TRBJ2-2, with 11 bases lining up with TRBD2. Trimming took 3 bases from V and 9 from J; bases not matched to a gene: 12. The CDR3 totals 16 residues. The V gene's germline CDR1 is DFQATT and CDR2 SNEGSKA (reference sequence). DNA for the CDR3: TGCAGTGCTAGCCTTATAGGGACTAGCGGCGGCAGGGAGCTGTTTTTT. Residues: CSASLIGTSGGRELFF.

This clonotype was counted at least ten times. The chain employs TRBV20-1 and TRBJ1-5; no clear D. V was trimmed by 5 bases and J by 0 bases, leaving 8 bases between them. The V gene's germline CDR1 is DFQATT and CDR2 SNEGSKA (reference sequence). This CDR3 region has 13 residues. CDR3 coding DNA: TGCAGTGCTGAGCGGGATAGCAATCAGCCCCAGCATTTT. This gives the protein CSAERDSNQPQHF.